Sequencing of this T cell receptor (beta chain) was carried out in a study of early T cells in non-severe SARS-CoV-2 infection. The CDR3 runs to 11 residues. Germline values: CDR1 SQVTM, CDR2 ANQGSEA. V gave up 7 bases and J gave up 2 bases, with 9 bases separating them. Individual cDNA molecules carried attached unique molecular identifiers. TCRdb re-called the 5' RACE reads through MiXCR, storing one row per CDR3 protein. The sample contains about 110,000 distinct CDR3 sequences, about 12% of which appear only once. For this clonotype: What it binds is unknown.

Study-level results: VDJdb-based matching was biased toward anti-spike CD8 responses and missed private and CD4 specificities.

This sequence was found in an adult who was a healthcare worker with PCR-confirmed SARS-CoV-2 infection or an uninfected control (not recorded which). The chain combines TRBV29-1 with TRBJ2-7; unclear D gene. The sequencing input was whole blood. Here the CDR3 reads CSAQTTYEQYF. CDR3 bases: TGCAGCGCCCAAACAACCTACGAGCAGTACTTC.